This T cell receptor beta chain was documented in a study of T cell responses to AZD1222 COVID-19 vaccine. The study's findings and limits: Spike-specific TCR breadth and depth went up after people got two AZD1222 doses. Spike-spanning, vaccine-associated CD4 TCRs were dominant at 160-218 and 743-854. Among AZD1222 vaccinees, only five or six were seropositive at baseline. Donors skewed white British and female; clonal diversity was possibly underestimated.

Concerning this clone itself: Its antigen remains unidentified.

TCRdb's copy holds only in-frame clones and misses some; the assay was immunoSEQ multiplex PCR. In the table there are around 150,000 clones, approximately 85% of which are singletons. Sequenced material: peripheral blood, taken 28 days after the second dose of the MenACWY control vaccine. The source is an adult who received the MenACWY meningococcal vaccine as a control.

The CDR3 loop is CASSLSPAGVNYGYTF. CDR3 in DNA: TGTGCCAGCAGTTTATCGCCCGCGGGGGTAAACTATGGCTACACCTTC. The chain combines TRBV27 with TRBJ1-2; maybe TRBD1 (5 bases). The germline V gene has CDR1 MNHEY and CDR2 SMNVEV (reference sequence). CDR3 size: 16 residues. V was clipped by 0 bases and J by 2 bases, with 13 bases between them.